What follows are 11 T cell receptor beta chains derived from one specimen sequenced in a study of shared clonotypes between healthy human individuals. The assay was immunoSEQ multiplex PCR, and TCRdb's table has in-frame clones only and misses some. Of millions of clones listed, over 85% are singletons. Specimen: naive CD4+ T cells from PBMCs. Noted subset: CD45RA+ positively selected. Receptors were obtained from a young man in good health. Some clones in this sample may be carry-over from other donors' samples.

The V call is TRBV7-3, the J call TRBJ1-1; the D is unclear. V lost 5 bases to trimming and J lost 5 bases, with 15 bases between them. Germline V CDR1 and CDR2: SGHTA, FQGTGA. This CDR3 is 14 amino acids long. This CDR3 reads CASSRVIISTEAFF. The CDR3 DNA reads as TGTGCCAGCAGCAGGGTTATAATCTCGACTGAAGCTTTCTTT.

This clone occurred once. The chain joins TRBV5-6 to TRBJ1-5, with a tentative D call TRBD1 (5 bases). The length of the CDR3 is 19 residues. CDR1 and CDR2 from the germline V gene are SGHDT and YYEEEE. V was shortened by 0 bases and J by 3 bases, with 22 bases between the two germline ends. The CDR3 coding sequence is TGTGCCAGCAGCTTGGGGGGCCGGACTTCGAGTTTCCCCAATCAGCCCCAGCATTTT. Translated: CASSLGGRTSSFPNQPQHF. Filled out from reference TRBV5-6 and TRBJ1-5, the complete variable domain reads DAGVTQSPTHLIKTRGQQVTLRCSPKSGHDTVSWYQQALGQGPQFIFQYYEEEERQRGNFPDRFSGHQFPNYSSELNVNALLLGDSALYLCASSLGGRTSSFPNQPQHFGDGTRLSIL.

The chain joins TRBV11-2 to TRBJ2-5; D call uncertain. Germline V gene sequence: CDR1 SGHAT, CDR2 FQNNGV. CDR3 length: 14 residues. The V gene lost 3 bases and the J gene lost 4 bases, with 12 bases spanning the gap. In DNA, the CDR3 is TGTGCCAGCAGCTTCCGACAAGGAACAGAGACCCAGTACTTC. As protein: CASSFRQGTETQYF.

CDR3 in amino acids: CASSDGTVTEAFF. CDR3 DNA sequence: TGCGCCAGCAGCGACGGGACAGTCACTGAAGCTTTCTTT. The V gene is TRBV5-1, the J gene TRBJ1-1; 7 bases are a match to TRBD1. CDR1 and CDR2 from the germline V gene are SGHRS and YFSETQ. This CDR3 spans 13 amino acids. J gave up 4 bases and V 4 bases, and 4 bases lay outside the gene matches.

Worth noting for this clone: At one of its ends the junction is not consistent with the germline gene, which may arise from a read error. The V and J genes are TRBV7-9 and TRBJ2-7; unclear D gene. This CDR3 is built from 14 residues. Per the germline V gene, CDR1 is SEHNR and CDR2 is FQNEAQ (reference sequence). As DNA, the CDR3 is TGTGCCAGCAGCCTTTCCTTTGGCTCCTACGAGCAGCACTTC. Translated, it gives CASSLSFGSYEQHF.

This chain joins TRBV5-5 and TRBJ2-2; no definite D call. CDR3 length: 15 amino acids. The ends were cut back, 0 bases at V and 1 base at J, with 7 bases in the middle. In germline, CDR1 is SGHKS, CDR2 YYEKEE (reference sequence). The CDR3 spells CASSLVGGNTGELFF. The CDR3 DNA is TGTGCCAGCAGCTTGGTCGGCGGGAACACCGGGGAGCTGTTTTTT.

The chain joins TRBV7-9 to TRBJ2-4; 8 bases fit TRBD1. V dropped 5 bases and J dropped 6; count of bases not matched to a gene: 9. The CDR3 totals 15 residues. Germline-derived CDR1 and CDR2 are SEHNR and FQNEAQ (reference sequence). The CDR3, as DNA: TGTGCCAGCAGCACTCGGCAGGGGGCGGTAAACATTCAGTACTTC. Protein product: CASSTRQGAVNIQYF.

The chain uses TRBV18 and TRBJ2-3, with 15 bases aligning to TRBD2. Germline CDR1 is KGHSH and CDR2 is LQKENI. V was pared by 2 bases and J by 1 base, with 10 bases of the junction left unmatched. The CDR3 has 20 residues. The DNA of the CDR3 is TGTGCCAGCTCACCATTCGAAGGGACTAGCGGGAGGTTGGGCACAGATACGCAGTATTTT. This encodes CASSPFEGTSGRLGTDTQYF.

The chain links TRBV6-5 to TRBJ2-5; 7 nucleotides line up with TRBD2. The germline V gene has CDR1 MNHEY and CDR2 SVGAGI. CDR3 length: 15 residues. The junction had 7 bases not matched to a gene; V was cut back by 2 bases and J by 4 bases. CDR3 amino acids: CASSYRGGPGETQYF. DNA of the CDR3: TGTGCCAGCAGTTACCGGGGAGGGCCGGGAGAGACCCAGTACTTC.

This rearrangement joins TRBV14 to TRBJ1-1; 9 bases are shared with TRBD1. Germline CDR1 reads SGHDN; CDR2 reads FVKESK. V was pared by 4 bases and J by 4 bases, with 7 bases of the junction left unmatched. The CDR3 is made up of 15 amino acids. CDR3 amino acids: CASSPYRDRATEAFF. DNA of the CDR3: TGTGCCAGCAGCCCCTACCGGGACAGGGCCACTGAAGCTTTCTTT.

This chain connects TRBV29-1 to TRBJ1-1; D possibly corresponds to TRBD1 (5 bases). CDR1 is SQVTM, CDR2 ANQGSEA, per germline. This CDR3 is 11 amino acids long. V shed 5 bases and J shed 5 bases, with 9 bases lying between them. The CDR3 sequence is CSVRGDTEAFF. In nucleotides, the CDR3 is TGCAGCGTTAGAGGGGATACTGAAGCTTTCTTT.